Presented here are 10 T cell receptor beta chains from one specimen sequenced in a study of identical twins. In TCRdb, the 5' RACE reads were re-called with MiXCR into one record per CDR3 protein. Of approximately 700,000 distinct CDR3 sequences listed, about 20% are singletons. A further study also used this sample, focusing on T cells expressing NK-cell markers.

The sequencing sample was made of PBMCs. Receptor source: a young woman in good health.

This clonotype was picked up a small number of times. The chain has TRBV20-1 and TRBJ1-6; D perhaps matches TRBD1 (5 bases). Trimming left V 3 bases short and J 7 bases short, with 7 bases between. Germline V gives CDR1 DFQATT, CDR2 SNEGSKA (reference sequence). The CDR3 has 12 amino acids. CDR3 sequence reads: CSASGGNSPLHF. CDR3 bases: TGCAGTGCTAGCGGGGGGAATTCACCCCTCCACTTT.

This clonotype occurred a few times. The V gene is TRBV12-3 or TRBV12-4, the J gene TRBJ2-7, with 8 positions matching TRBD2. The CDR3 is 16 residues long. V shed 6 bases and J 0 bases; nucleotides not matched to a gene: 10. CDR3 coding DNA: TGTGCCAGCAGGAGGCCCGGGAGCGGGAGCTCCTACGAGCAGTACTTC. It is translated as CASRRPGSGSSYEQYF.

This chain links TRBV5-6 with TRBJ2-1, with a weak D call TRBD1 (9 bases). Germline-derived CDR1 and CDR2 are SGHDT and YYEEEE. The germline V and J ends were trimmed by 4 bases and 8 bases, with 22 bases remaining between them. The CDR3 contains 16 residues. This CDR3 reads CASSPGGTGRWDEQFF. The CDR3 DNA sequence: TGTGCCAGCAGCCCGGGGGGGACAGGGAGATGGGATGAGCAGTTCTTC.

This clonotype was counted many times. The chain couples TRBV29-1 to TRBJ1-1; D remains ambiguous. This CDR3 contains 15 residues. Germline CDR1 SQVTM, CDR2 ANQGSEA. Trimming cost V 0 bases and J 11 bases, with 22 bases left between them. Here the CDR3 DNA reads TGCAGCGTTGAAGATCCCGCCGCCGGGTCCCAATGGGCTTTCTTT. The encoded protein is CSVEDPAAGSQWAFF.

This clonotype was picked up one time. CDR3 in amino acids: CASSVGGTSGSLGDEQYF. The CDR3 DNA sequence: TGTGCCAGCAGCGTAGGGGGGACTAGCGGGAGTTTGGGCGACGAGCAGTACTTC. The chain has TRBV9 and TRBJ2-7; the match to TRBD2 covers 14 bases. This CDR3 contains 18 residues. The junction had 10 bases not matched to a gene; V was cut back by 0 bases and J by 5 bases. Germline V lookup: CDR1 SGDLS, CDR2 YYNGEE.

The sample holds a few counts of this clonotype. The CDR3: CASSPGGTFNSPLHF. CDR3 nucleotides: TGCGCCAGCAGCCCAGGGGGGACGTTTAATTCACCCCTCCACTTT. This chain uses TRBV4-3 with TRBJ1-6, with 7 bases that match TRBD1. The V segment lost 4 bases and the J segment 6 bases; nucleotides outside the gene matches: 6. The germline CDR1 and CDR2 sequences are LGHNA and YSLEER. The CDR3 contains 15 residues.

The V call is TRBV4-3, the J call TRBJ1-2; TRBD1 agrees at 7 bases. The germline V gene has CDR1 LGHNA and CDR2 YSLEER. V shed 0 bases, J shed 5 bases, and the junction held 9 bases outside the gene matches. The CDR3 has 16 amino acids. The DNA of the CDR3 is TGCGCCAGCAGCCAAGATCGCGCCACAGGGGTTTATGGCTACACCTTC. Residues: CASSQDRATGVYGYTF.

V is TRBV5-5 and J is TRBJ2-1, with 11 bases that match TRBD2. The V gene end was trimmed by 3 bases and the J gene end by 3 bases; junction bases not matched to a gene: 5. Germline CDR1 reads SGHKS; CDR2 reads YYEKEE (reference sequence). The length of the CDR3 is 16 residues. CDR3 amino acids: CASSSETSGIYNEQFF. The CDR3 DNA follows: TGTGCCAGCAGCTCTGAGACTAGCGGGATCTACAATGAGCAGTTCTTC.

This clonotype was detected only a few times. The rearrangement uses TRBV6-4 and TRBJ2-1, with unresolved D. The CDR3 extends over 10 amino acids. Trimming removed 10 bases at V and 7 bases at J, with 8 bases between. In germline, CDR1 is MRHNA, CDR2 SNTAGT. CDR3 DNA sequence: TGTGCCACCGGCCCTAATGAGCAGTTCTTC. This sequence encodes CATGPNEQFF.

This clonotype was seen a few times. A read error may produce the germline difference seen at one junction end. The chain carries TRBV5-1 and TRBJ2-7; D gene uncertain. The CDR3 covers 14 residues. Germline CDR1 and CDR2: SGHRS and YFSETQ. CDR3 in amino acids: CASSLGPGSFEQYF. DNA of the CDR3: TGCGCCAGCAGCTTGGGGCCCGGGTCCTTCGAGCAGTACTTC.